The table lists the clone carrying this T cell receptor (beta chain) with a few counts. The antigen is undetermined. Noted treatment: oral pan-JAK inhibitor, 5-10 mg twice daily. RNA was extracted and reverse transcribed into cDNA as the sequencing template. Produced via immunoSEQ multiplex PCR; TCRdb's table is partial and in-frame only. This repertoire shows 80,000 to 95,000 clones, 40% to 50% found once; its top ten account for around 20%. This sample is drawn from a study of CD8+ T cells in alopecia areata. At the level of the study: A 6-month off-drug phase came after tofacitinib, which had lasted 6 to 18 months. Notes on the study in general: The study found that many expanded lesional clones persisted in scalp and blood during tofacitinib.

This CDR3 has 15 residues. The germline gives CDR1 MNHEY, CDR2 SMNVEV (reference sequence). V was trimmed by 3 bases and J by 5 bases, leaving 13 bases between them. The chain links TRBV27 to TRBJ2-2; weak D call: TRBD1 (5 bases). The TCR comes from a human donor with alopecia areata. Sequenced here: CD8+ T cells sorted from blood, sampled at week 24, from a patient treated with tofacitinib. CDR3: CASSLGRVPTGELFF. For the CDR3, the DNA is TGTGCCAGCAGTTTGGGCAGGGTACCGACCGGGGAGCTGTTTTTT.